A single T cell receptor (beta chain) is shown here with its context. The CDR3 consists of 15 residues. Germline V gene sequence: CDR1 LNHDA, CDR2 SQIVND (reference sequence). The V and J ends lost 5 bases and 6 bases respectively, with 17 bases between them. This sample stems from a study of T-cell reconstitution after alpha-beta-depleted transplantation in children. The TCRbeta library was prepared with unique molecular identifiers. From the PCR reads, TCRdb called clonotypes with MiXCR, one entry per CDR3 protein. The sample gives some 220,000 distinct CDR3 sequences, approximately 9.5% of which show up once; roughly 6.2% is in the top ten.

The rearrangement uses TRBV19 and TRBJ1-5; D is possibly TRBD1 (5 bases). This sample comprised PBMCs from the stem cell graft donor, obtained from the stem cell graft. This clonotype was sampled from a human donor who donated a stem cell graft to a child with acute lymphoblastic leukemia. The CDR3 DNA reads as TGTGCCAGTAGTCCCCACAGGTCCATTCCTCAGCCCCAGCATTTT. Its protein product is CASSPHRSIPQPQHF.